Listed below are T cell receptor beta chains from one sample, sequenced in a study of cytomegalovirus exposure and HLA in healthy donors. The table came from immunoSEQ multiplex PCR; TCRdb's copy has only in-frame clones and leaves some out. Altogether 87,000 or so clones are present, about four fifths being singletons, with the ten largest covering around 5%. The sample comprised PBMCs. The receptor set was obtained from a woman aged 40 to 50 in good health and CMV-seronegative. Both conserved end residues are part of each CDR3. A D gene is named only where the DNA matches it firmly. Clone size is stated in some rows and not others, as once, few, many or a class when expanded.

size: few; J: TRBJ1-3; D: NA; V: TRBV9; CDR3: CASSAYGGSGNTIYF; DNA: TGTGCCAGCAGCGCCTACGGGGGCTCTGGAAACACCATATATTTT
size: NA; J: TRBJ2-7; D: NA; V: TRBV28; CDR3: CASSFIAARVPSYEQYF; DNA: TGTGCCAGCAGTTTCATAGCGGCCAGGGTCCCCTCCTACGAGCAGTACTTC
size: NA; J: TRBJ2-1; D: NA; V: TRBV6-5; CDR3: CASSYSAGAWNNEQFF; DNA: TGTGCCAGCAGTTACTCTGCGGGGGCCTGGAACAATGAGCAGTTCTTC
size: NA; J: TRBJ2-5; D: NA; V: TRBV4-1; CDR3: CASSQVQVGEETQYF; DNA: TGCGCCAGCAGCCAAGTCCAGGTAGGGGAAGAGACCCAGTACTTC
size: NA; J: TRBJ1-1; D: TRBD1; V: TRBV5-1; CDR3: CASSLRDSAIYTEAFF; DNA: TGCGCCAGCAGCCTCCGGGACAGCGCGATTTACACTGAAGCTTTCTTT
size: NA; J: TRBJ2-4; D: NA; V: TRBV10-3; CDR3: CAISESGAGTKNIQYF; DNA: TGTGCCATCAGTGAGTCGGGGGCCGGGACCAAAAACATTCAGTACTTC
size: NA; J: TRBJ1-6; D: TRBD1; V: TRBV2; CDR3: CASSELWDRRNSPLHF; DNA: TGTGCCAGCAGTGAACTCTGGGACAGACGAAATTCACCCCTCCACTTT
size: NA; J: TRBJ1-1; D: TRBD1; V: TRBV5-5; CDR3: CASSLVTGGGTEAFF; DNA: TGTGCCAGCAGCTTGGTGACAGGGGGAGGAACTGAAGCTTTCTTT
size: NA; J: TRBJ2-7; D: TRBD2; V: TRBV4-3; CDR3: CASSQDIPPAGGREQYF; DNA: TGCGCCAGCAGCCAAGATATTCCCCCAGCGGGGGGGCGTGAGCAGTACTTC
size: NA; J: TRBJ1-1; D: TRBD1; V: TRBV5-1; CDR3: CASITGAEAFF; DNA: TGCGCCAGCATCACAGGGGCTGAAGCTTTCTTT
size: once; J: TRBJ2-5; D: TRBD1; V: TRBV9; CDR3: CASSAGQGEETQYF; DNA: TGTGCCAGCAGCGCAGGACAGGGGGAAGAGACCCAGTACTTC
size: NA; J: TRBJ2-3; D: NA; V: TRBV6-6; CDR3: CASSYWSETDTQYF; DNA: TGTGCCAGCAGTTACTGGTCGGAGACAGATACGCAGTATTTT
size: once; J: TRBJ2-7; D: NA; V: TRBV30; CDR3: CAWSVIPLQQAYEQYF; DNA: TGTGCCTGGAGTGTAATCCCCCTCCAACAGGCCTACGAGCAGTACTTC
size: few; J: TRBJ2-2; D: NA; V: TRBV5-6; CDR3: CASSPRLVKWELFF; DNA: TGTGCCAGCAGCCCACGGCTAGTGAAGTGGGAGCTGTTTTTT
size: NA; J: TRBJ1-2; D: NA; V: TRBV10-2; CDR3: CASSDRVNYGYTF; DNA: TGCGCCAGCAGTGACAGGGTGAACTATGGCTACACCTTC
size: NA; J: TRBJ2-7; D: NA; V: TRBV30; CDR3: CAWSVLVGYEQYF; DNA: TGTGCCTGGAGTGTACTAGTTGGCTACGAGCAGTACTTC
size: NA; J: TRBJ1-1; D: TRBD1; V: TRBV4-1; CDR3: CASSQVARGDTEAFF; DNA: TGCGCCAGCAGCCAAGTTGCCAGGGGGGACACTGAAGCTTTCTTT
size: NA; J: TRBJ2-1; D: NA; V: TRBV2; CDR3: CASSDEGNSYNEQFF; DNA: TGTGCCAGCAGTGATGAGGGCAACTCCTACAATGAGCAGTTCTTC
size: few; J: TRBJ1-4; D: NA; V: TRBV6-1; CDR3: CASSITGREKLFF; DNA: TGTGCCAGCAGTATAACAGGGCGCGAAAAACTGTTTTTT
size: NA; J: TRBJ1-5; D: NA; V: TRBV2; CDR3: CASSGQGHQPQHF; DNA: TGTGCCAGCAGTGGTCAGGGTCATCAGCCCCAGCATTTT
size: NA; J: TRBJ1-2; D: TRBD1; V: TRBV5-6; CDR3: CASSTSLGQFRHYGYTF; DNA: TGTGCCAGCAGCACTTCTTTGGGACAGTTCCGACACTATGGCTACACCTTC
size: NA; J: TRBJ1-2; D: NA; V: TRBV4-1; CDR3: CASSQSTGGVYGYTF; DNA: TGCGCCAGCAGCCAATCGACAGGTGGAGTCTATGGCTACACCTTC
size: NA; J: TRBJ2-7; D: TRBD1; V: TRBV6-6; CDR3: CASSGQGTYEQYF; DNA: TGTGCCAGCAGTGGACAGGGGACCTACGAGCAGTACTTC
size: NA; J: TRBJ2-3; D: TRBD2; V: TRBV7-9; CDR3: CASSKSSGADTQYF; DNA: TGTGCCAGCAGCAAATCTAGCGGGGCAGATACGCAGTATTTT
size: NA; J: TRBJ1-2; D: NA; V: TRBV2; CDR3: CAQGRWDYGYTF; DNA: TGTGCGCAGGGGCGGTGGGACTATGGCTACACCTTC
size: NA; J: TRBJ1-2; D: TRBD1; V: TRBV18; CDR3: CASSPTGERSGYTF; DNA: TGTGCCAGCTCACCCACAGGGGAGAGGTCTGGCTACACCTTC
size: NA; J: TRBJ2-7; D: TRBD2; V: TRBV5-4; CDR3: CASSLGFGTSGYEQYF; DNA: TGTGCCAGCAGCTTGGGGTTTGGAACTAGCGGCTACGAGCAGTACTTC
size: NA; J: TRBJ1-4; D: TRBD1; V: TRBV29-1; CDR3: CSATGQANEKLFF; DNA: TGCAGCGCTACGGGACAGGCTAATGAAAAACTGTTTTTT
size: NA; J: TRBJ1-2; D: TRBD1; V: TRBV18; CDR3: CASSPPGTGTGYTF; DNA: TGTGCCAGCTCACCACCAGGGACAGGGACTGGCTACACCTTC
size: NA; J: TRBJ1-3; D: NA; V: TRBV19; CDR3: CASSPLRSSGNTIYF; DNA: TGTGCCAGTAGCCCTTTGCGGAGCTCTGGAAACACCATATATTTT